The 29 T cell receptor beta chains in this list originate from one sample, sequenced in a study of cytomegalovirus exposure and HLA in healthy donors. The table came from immunoSEQ multiplex PCR; TCRdb's copy has only in-frame clones and leaves some out. This table holds about 58,000 clones, roughly 90% found once. Sequencing was performed on PBMCs. Every receptor here comes from a man aged 18 to 29 in good health and CMV-seronegative.

The chain recombines TRBV18 with TRBJ1-3; D is uncertain. V lost 0 bases to trimming and J lost 8 bases, with 11 bases between them. The CDR3 has 14 amino acids. Germline V gives CDR1 KGHSH, CDR2 LQKENI. The CDR3 DNA sequence: TGTGCCAGCTCACCACCGTTGGCGGAGGACACCATATATTTT. It translates to CASSPPLAEDTIYF.

This sequence joins TRBV7-9 and TRBJ2-7; D is possibly TRBD2 (7 bases). The V end was cut by 2 bases, the J end by 5 bases, with 19 bases between. Germline V gene lookup returns CDR1 SEHNR and CDR2 FQNEAQ (reference sequence). The CDR3 covers 16 residues. In DNA, the CDR3 is TGTGCCAGCAGCTTAAGTCTGGGGCAGGGGAGGGACGAGCAGTACTTC. Its translation is CASSLSLGQGRDEQYF.

The chain recombines TRBV5-6 with TRBJ2-3; 9 bases are shared with TRBD2. This CDR3 has 17 amino acids. Germline values: CDR1 SGHDT, CDR2 YYEEEE. The V gene end was trimmed by 2 bases and the J gene end by 0 bases; junction bases not matched to a gene: 7. CDR3: CASSLSLAGSSTDTQYF. CDR3 nucleotides: TGTGCCAGCAGCTTATCTCTAGCGGGGTCTAGCACAGATACGCAGTATTTT.

This rearrangement joins TRBV5-5 to TRBJ2-1; D possibly corresponds to TRBD1 (5 bases). Per germline, CDR1 SGHKS and CDR2 YYEKEE (reference sequence). The CDR3 length is 15 residues. Deletions cut 6 bases from V and 7 bases from J, with 20 bases between. In nucleotides, the CDR3 is TGTGCCAGCACCCCTGCAGGGCTGATAGAAAATGAGCAGTTCTTC. This codes for CASTPAGLIENEQFF.

V gene TRBV6-1 combines with J gene TRBJ2-7, with TRBD1 matching 9 bases. Trimming cost V 7 bases and J 0 bases; bases outside gene matches: 4. The CDR3 covers 14 residues. The germline V gene has CDR1 MNHNS and CDR2 SASEGT. This CDR3 reads CASTWGQGSYEQYF. In DNA, the CDR3 is TGTGCCAGCACTTGGGGACAGGGCTCCTACGAGCAGTACTTC.

V usage is TRBV5-6 and J usage is TRBJ2-7; the D gene is possibly TRBD2 (7 bases). This CDR3 region has 15 residues. V lost 6 bases and J lost 1, with 17 bases in between. The germline V gene has CDR1 SGHDT and CDR2 YYEEEE. The CDR3 region has the DNA TGTGCCAGCACCCGGGGGGCAGGGCTATCCTACGAGCAGTACTTC. Protein product: CASTRGAGLSYEQYF.

This clone turned up a few times. The chain uses TRBV5-1 and TRBJ1-4; D might be TRBD1 (6 bases). Between the trimmed V and J ends, which lost 0 bases and 4 bases, there was a span of 13 bases. Germline-derived CDR1 and CDR2 are SGHRS and YFSETQ. This CDR3 spans 16 amino acids. CDR3 protein: CASSLGGQIFNEKLFF. DNA for the CDR3: TGCGCCAGCAGCTTGGGAGGACAGATCTTTAATGAAAAACTGTTTTTT. Together with reference TRBV5-1 and TRBJ1-4, the CDR3 gives the full variable domain: KAGVTQTPRYLIKTRGQQVTLSCSPISGHRSVSWYQQTPGQGLQFLFEYFSETQRNKGNFPGRFSGRQFSNSRSEMNVSTLELGDSALYLCASSLGGQIFNEKLFFGSGTQLSVL.

The chain links TRBV15 to TRBJ2-1; D is undetermined. The V and J ends lost 0 bases and 6 bases respectively, with 9 bases between them. The germline gives CDR1 LNHNV, CDR2 YYDKDF (reference sequence). CDR3 length: 14 amino acids. In DNA, the CDR3 is TGTGCCACCAGCAGAGAGGGCAGTATCAATGAGCAGTTCTTC. Its protein product is CATSREGSINEQFF.

V gene TRBV4-1 combines with J gene TRBJ2-6, with a tentative D call TRBD1 (5 bases). The CDR3 extends over 18 amino acids. Germline CDR1 is MGHRA and CDR2 is YSYEKL. Trimming left V 1 base short and J 0 bases short, with 13 bases between. Here the CDR3 DNA reads TGCGCCAGCAGCCAAGTGGGTGTCAGGGCCTCTGGGGCCAACGTCCTGACTTTC. Translated: CASSQVGVRASGANVLTF.

J is TRBJ2-1 and V is TRBV7-9; TRBD1 matches 9 bases. CDR1 SEHNR and CDR2 FQNEAQ come from the germline V gene (reference sequence). The V segment lost 6 bases and the J segment 0 bases; nucleotides outside the gene matches: 12. The CDR3 consists of 18 residues. CDR3 bases: TGTGCCAGCAGTCCCAAGGTCGACAGGGGGAGCTCCTACAATGAGCAGTTCTTC. It yields the protein CASSPKVDRGSSYNEQFF.

The gene calls are TRBV5-1 and TRBJ2-7, with 12 bases matching TRBD1. This CDR3 has 16 amino acids. Germline trimming cut 4 bases from V and 5 bases from J; bases unmatched to any gene: 10. The V gene's germline CDR1 is SGHRS and CDR2 YFSETQ. CDR3 sequence (DNA): TGCGCCAGCAGCCGGGGACAGGGGGCGTCGATCGACGAGCAGTACTTC. Translating it yields CASSRGQGASIDEQYF.

This chain links TRBV30 with TRBJ2-1, with a possible D match to TRBD1 (5 bases). Germline CDR1 is GTSNPN and CDR2 is SVGIG (reference sequence). The CDR3 is 18 residues long. Trimming cost V 1 base and J 5 bases, with 24 bases left between them. The CDR3 region has the DNA TGTGCCTGGAGTGCCTCAATTTTTTGGGGCCCCCGTGACAATGAGCAGTTCTTC. It codes for CAWSASIFWGPRDNEQFF. The whole variable domain, remainder taken from reference TRBV30 and TRBJ2-1, is SQTIHQWPATLVQPVGSPLSLECTVEGTSNPNLYWYRQAAGRGLQLLFYSVGIGQISSEVPQNLSASRPQDRQFILSSKKLLLSDSGFYLCAWSASIFWGPRDNEQFFGPGTRLTVL.

The V call is TRBV19, the J call TRBJ1-2, with 7 bases lining up with TRBD1. This CDR3 comprises 13 residues. Germline CDR1 is LNHDA and CDR2 is SQIVND (reference sequence). The V gene end was trimmed by 5 bases and the J gene end by 4 bases; junction bases not matched to a gene: 4. CDR3 nucleotides: TGTGCCAGTAGTGCGGGACAGAGCTATGGCTACACCTTC. As protein: CASSAGQSYGYTF.

The V and J genes are TRBV27 and TRBJ1-1; the D gene is possibly TRBD1 (5 bases). V shed 10 bases and J shed 1 base, with 10 bases lying between them. Per germline, CDR1 MNHEY and CDR2 SMNVEV (reference sequence). This CDR3 comprises 12 residues. The CDR3 is CATKRGNTEAFF. The CDR3 nucleotides read TGTGCCACCAAAAGGGGGAACACTGAAGCTTTCTTT.

The chain uses TRBV27 and TRBJ2-1; 8 nucleotides align to TRBD1. The germline CDR1 and CDR2 sequences are MNHEY and SMNVEV (reference sequence). With 3 bases clipped from V and 4 bases from J, the junction kept 2 bases outside the gene matches. There are 14 residues in the CDR3. The CDR3 here is CASSLGQEYNEQFF. Written as DNA, the CDR3 is TGTGCCAGCAGTTTGGGACAGGAGTACAATGAGCAGTTCTTC.

This clone was observed a single time. This chain joins TRBV4-1 and TRBJ2-7; D unclear. Germline V lookup: CDR1 MGHRA, CDR2 YSYEKL. V lost 0 bases and J lost 2, with 11 bases in between. CDR3 size: 15 residues. Here the CDR3 DNA reads TGCGCCAGCAGCCAAGATACCGGTCTTCCCTACGAGCAGTACTTC. Protein sequence: CASSQDTGLPYEQYF.

The chain uses TRBV27 and TRBJ2-7; the D gene is possibly TRBD1 (7 bases). V was shortened by 3 bases and J by 4 bases, with 19 bases between the two germline ends. Germline lookup yields CDR1 MNHEY and CDR2 SMNVEV (reference sequence). The CDR3 extends over 16 amino acids. The CDR3 nucleotides are TGTGCCAGCAGTTTGGAGGGGGGACAGAAATCGTACGAGCAGTACTTC. Amino acid sequence: CASSLEGGQKSYEQYF.

Regarding this clone: Relative to the germline gene, one junction end is altered; a read error may explain this. The V and J genes are TRBV10-3 and TRBJ2-7; 9 bases map to TRBD2. This CDR3 region has 13 residues. Germline V gene sequence: CDR1 ENHRY, CDR2 SYGVKD. The CDR3 reads CAINEAGGPKQYF. CDR3 bases: TGTGCCATCAATGAGGCGGGAGGGCCGAAGCAGTACTTC.

The rearrangement joins TRBV6-5 to TRBJ1-5; no clear D. Per the germline V gene, CDR1 is MNHEY and CDR2 is SVGAGI. The CDR3 is 13 residues long. V gave up 5 bases and J gave up 0 bases, with 5 bases separating them. The CDR3 nucleotides are TGTGCCAGCAGTCCCTATAGCAATCAGCCCCAGCATTTT. It specifies CASSPYSNQPQHF.

This clone was detected only once. The chain links TRBV9 to TRBJ2-1; D gene ambiguous. The CDR3 has 14 amino acids. Trimming left V 2 bases short and J 1 base short, with 7 bases between. Per the germline V gene, CDR1 is SGDLS and CDR2 is YYNGEE. CDR3 region: CASSVASSYNEQFF. DNA of the CDR3: TGTGCCAGCAGCGTGGCAAGTTCCTACAATGAGCAGTTCTTC.

The rearrangement joins TRBV5-5 to TRBJ1-1; perhaps TRBD1 as D (5 bases). Between the trimmed V and J ends, which lost 1 base and 0 bases, there was a span of 7 bases. This CDR3 is 14 amino acids long. Germline V gene sequence: CDR1 SGHKS, CDR2 YYEKEE (reference sequence). The CDR3, as DNA: TGTGCCAGCAGCTTGCCGGACATGAACACTGAAGCTTTCTTT. It is translated as CASSLPDMNTEAFF.

The V call is TRBV10-3, the J call TRBJ2-1; perhaps TRBD2 as D (6 bases). The germline V and J ends were trimmed by 2 bases and 6 bases, with 17 bases remaining between them. Germline CDR1 reads ENHRY; CDR2 reads SYGVKD. This CDR3 has 16 amino acids. The CDR3 spells CAISERPPSAFNEQFF. The CDR3 DNA reads TGTGCCATCAGTGAGAGACCCCCTAGCGCCTTCAATGAGCAGTTCTTC.

The rearrangement joins TRBV7-2 to TRBJ2-5; 10 nucleotides line up with TRBD2. This CDR3 region has 16 residues. Trimming at V came to 1 base and at J to 4 bases, leaving 6 bases not matched to a gene. Germline V gene lookup returns CDR1 SGHTA and CDR2 FQGNSA. DNA of the CDR3: TGTGCCAGCAGCTTAGAGTCCCGACTAGCGGGAGAGACCCAGTACTTC. Translating it yields CASSLESRLAGETQYF.

This chain links TRBV11-3 with TRBJ2-3; 9 bases are a match to TRBD2. In germline, CDR1 is SGHNT, CDR2 YENEEA. V was pared by 3 bases and J by 4 bases, with 5 bases of the junction left unmatched. This CDR3 is built from 15 residues. The CDR3 loop is CASSFPGGRADTQYF. The CDR3 DNA reads TGTGCCAGCAGCTTCCCCGGCGGGAGGGCAGATACGCAGTATTTT.

The chain uses TRBV6-6 and TRBJ1-5; TRBD1 aligns across 7 bases. The CDR3 consists of 13 residues. Germline values: CDR1 MNHNY, CDR2 SVGAGI (reference sequence). J gave up 2 bases and V 5 bases, and 0 bases lay outside the gene matches. The CDR3 loop is CASSQGGNQPQHF. The CDR3 nucleotides read TGTGCCAGCAGTCAGGGGGGCAATCAGCCCCAGCATTTT.

This clone was detected once. The chain employs TRBV30 and TRBJ2-2; the D gene is possibly TRBD2 (5 bases). This CDR3 has 13 residues. CDR1 is GTSNPN and CDR2 is SVGIG in the germline V gene (reference sequence). V was pared by 1 base and J by 9 bases, with 12 bases between. Written as DNA, the CDR3 is TGTGCCTGGAGTGACGGGGTCGACCGGGAGCTGTTTTTT. The encoded protein is CAWSDGVDRELFF.

This sequence joins TRBV10-3 and TRBJ2-7, with D perhaps TRBD1 (6 bases). There are 14 residues in the CDR3. Deletions cut 9 bases from V and 3 bases from J, with 18 bases between. Looked up from germline, CDR1 is ENHRY and CDR2 is SYGVKD. CDR3 sequence reads: CAIATGTTIYEQYF. The CDR3 DNA reads TGTGCCATAGCAACAGGGACAACTATCTACGAGCAGTACTTC.

The chain is built from TRBV7-3 and TRBJ2-3, with 9 bases matching TRBD1. Germline V gene lookup returns CDR1 SGHTA and CDR2 FQGTGA. The V gene end was trimmed by 1 base and the J gene end by 6 bases; junction bases not matched to a gene: 11. The CDR3 totals 17 residues. The CDR3 DNA is TGTGCCAGCAGCTTAAGGTCGGGGACAGGGATTGGGGATACGCAGTATTTT. This translates into CASSLRSGTGIGDTQYF.

The genes are TRBV7-9 and TRBJ2-1, with 7 bases identical to TRBD2. After removal of 0 bases from V and 8 bases from J, the junction contained 7 bases not matched to a gene. The CDR3 is made up of 15 amino acids. Germline CDR1 reads SEHNR; CDR2 reads FQNEAQ (reference sequence). CDR3 sequence (DNA): TGTGCCAGCAGCTTAGCGGGAGGGTTGGGGGATGAGCAGTTCTTC. It translates to CASSLAGGLGDEQFF.